Each of the 27 T cell receptor beta chains below was sequenced from the same sample in a study of shared clonotypes between healthy human individuals. Sequencing was performed with immunoSEQ multiplex PCR; in TCRdb, only in-frame clones are kept and a portion is missing. The data contain roughly 1,000,000 clones, around 78% of them singletons. Source material: memory CD4+ T cells from PBMCs. Subset described: CD45RA-negative fraction. All receptors derive from a man younger than 35 in good health. Some clones in this sample may be carry-over from other donors' samples.

The chain's CDR3 is CASSLDPSGPVANGNTIYF. CDR3 nucleotide sequence: TGCGCCAGCAGCTTGGATCCCAGCGGGCCTGTGGCAAATGGAAACACCATATATTTT. The V and J genes are TRBV5-1 and TRBJ1-3; D is undetermined. CDR1 SGHRS and CDR2 YFSETQ come from the germline V gene. This CDR3 region has 19 residues. Trimming cost V 0 bases and J 3 bases, with 22 bases left between them.

About this clone: Other nucleotide sequences in the sample specify the same CDR3. The V call is TRBV19, the J call TRBJ2-6; tentatively, D is TRBD2 (6 bases). The CDR3 is made up of 15 amino acids. The V gene's germline CDR1 is LNHDA and CDR2 SQIVND (reference sequence). The V and J ends lost 4 bases and 2 bases respectively, with 9 bases between them. The CDR3 sequence: CASSRPGAGANVLTF. The CDR3 DNA sequence: TGTGCCAGTAGTAGGCCGGGAGCTGGGGCCAACGTCCTGACTTTC.

V is TRBV2 and J is TRBJ1-2; D is possibly TRBD1 (5 bases). CDR3 length: 12 amino acids. V dropped 7 bases and J dropped 10 bases, with 16 bases sitting between them. Germline CDR1 SNHLY, CDR2 FYNNEI. CDR3 in DNA: TGTGCCAGCAAGGAGGAGACAGATGACTACACCTTC. Translating it yields CASKEETDDYTF. Variable domain in full (rest from reference TRBV2 and TRBJ1-2): EPEVTQTPSHQVTQMGQEVILRCVPISNHLYFYWYRQILGQKVEFLVSFYNNEISEKSEIFDDQFSVERPDGSNFTLKIRSTKLEDSAMYFCASKEETDDYTFGSGTRLTVV.

The chain recombines TRBV7-3 with TRBJ1-3, with D hard to call. The V and J ends lost 3 bases and 2 bases respectively, with 11 bases between them. There are 15 residues in the CDR3. Germline CDR1 is SGHTA and CDR2 is FQGTGA. CDR3 bases: TGTGCCAGCAGCTTTTCGCCGAGTACTGGAAACACCATATATTTT. Its protein product is CASSFSPSTGNTIYF.

This rearrangement joins TRBV7-2 to TRBJ2-1; 8 bases fit TRBD2. Germline V gene lookup returns CDR1 SGHTA and CDR2 FQGNSA. This CDR3 is built from 19 residues. Trimming took 5 bases from V and 0 from J; bases not matched to a gene: 15. The CDR3 DNA is TGTGCCAGCAGCCCTCAAGGGAAGCGGGGGTCGAGCTCCTACAATGAGCAGTTCTTC. Encoded protein: CASSPQGKRGSSSYNEQFF. The variable domain in full, with the rest retrieved from reference TRBV7-2 and TRBJ2-1, is GAGVSQSPSNKVTEKGKDVELRCDPISGHTALYWYRQSLGQGLEFLIYFQGNSAPDKSGLPSDRFSAERTGGSVSTLTIQRTQQEDSAVYLCASSPQGKRGSSSYNEQFFGPGTRLTVL.

The sample holds one count of this clone. The chain recombines TRBV28 with TRBJ1-1, with a weak D call TRBD1 (5 bases). Germline V gene sequence: CDR1 MDHEN, CDR2 SYDVKM. CDR3 length: 17 residues. Deletions cut 5 bases from V and 1 base from J, with 20 bases between. The CDR3 reads CASSGSLGLGANTEAFF. In DNA form, the CDR3 reads TGTGCCAGCAGTGGATCCTTGGGTCTTGGGGCGAACACTGAAGCTTTCTTT.

The genes are TRBV25-1 and TRBJ1-5; tentatively, D is TRBD1 (6 bases). V was shortened by 4 bases and J by 3 bases, with 13 bases between the two germline ends. The germline CDR1 and CDR2 sequences are MGHDK and SYGVNS. CDR3 length equals 15 residues. CDR3 sequence: CASSAAGANNQPQHF. The CDR3 region has the DNA TGTGCCAGCAGTGCGGCAGGGGCCAACAATCAGCCCCAGCATTTT.

This sequence joins TRBV11-2 and TRBJ2-7; D tentatively reads TRBD1 or TRBD2 (5 bases each). Trimming stripped 2 bases from V and 0 bases from J, with 14 bases between. Germline V CDR1 and CDR2: SGHAT, FQNNGV. The CDR3 is 16 residues long. In DNA form, the CDR3 reads TGTGCCAGCAGCTTATCTCGCAGGGAGCGCTCCTACGAGCAGTACTTC. This translates into CASSLSRRERSYEQYF.

This clone has only a few counts. The chain uses TRBV30 and TRBJ1-5; TRBD1 aligns across 9 bases. CDR3 size: 13 residues. With V trimmed by 5 bases and J by 7 bases, 6 bases remained unmatched. CDR1 is GTSNPN and CDR2 is SVGIG in the germline V gene (reference sequence). The CDR3 DNA follows: TGTGCCTGGGGGAGGACAGGGGCACAGCCCCAGCATTTT. It translates to CAWGRTGAQPQHF.

The V call is TRBV28, the J call TRBJ2-1; a weak D match, TRBD1 (6 bases). CDR3 length: 16 residues. Looked up from germline, CDR1 is MDHEN and CDR2 is SYDVKM. Trimming removed 3 bases at V and 0 bases at J, with 12 bases between. For the CDR3, the DNA is TGTGCCAGCAGTTTCACAGGGCTGGGCTCCTACAATGAGCAGTTCTTC. Its protein is CASSFTGLGSYNEQFF.

The V and J genes are TRBV7-2 and TRBJ2-7, with 14 bases identical to TRBD2. Germline loops: CDR1 SGHTA, CDR2 FQGNSA. Germline trimming cut 5 bases from V and 1 base from J; bases unmatched to any gene: 7. The CDR3 consists of 17 residues. This CDR3 is CASSQGLAGVRSYEQYF. CDR3 nucleotides: TGTGCCAGCAGCCAGGGACTAGCGGGGGTTCGATCCTACGAGCAGTACTTC.

The J gene is TRBJ2-1, the V gene TRBV29-1, with a weak D call TRBD1 (5 bases). The CDR3 covers 17 residues. V lost 1 base, J lost 0 bases, and 16 bases lay in between. CDR1 and CDR2 (germline): SQVTM, ANQGSEA. The CDR3 sequence: CSVEVETDSGSYNEQFF. CDR3 DNA sequence: TGCAGCGTTGAAGTAGAGACAGACAGTGGCTCCTACAATGAGCAGTTCTTC.

This chain links TRBV28 with TRBJ1-5; D ambiguous. The V and J ends lost 5 bases and 9 bases respectively, with 17 bases between them. CDR3 length: 14 residues. Germline lookup yields CDR1 MDHEN and CDR2 SYDVKM. CDR3 nucleotides: TGTGCCAGCAGTCCCCCGGGGTTTTCTGGGCCCCAGCATTTT. It is translated as CASSPPGFSGPQHF. Looking up the rest from reference TRBV28 and TRBJ1-5 gives the full variable domain: DVKVTQSSRYLVKRTGEKVFLECVQDMDHENMFWYRQDPGLGLRLIYFSYDVKMKEKGDIPEGYSVSREKKERFSLILESASTNQTSMYLCASSPPGFSGPQHFGDGTRLSIL.

The chain combines TRBV27 with TRBJ1-3; D may be TRBD1 (5 bases). V was pared by 8 bases and J by 1 base, with 9 bases between. The CDR3 is made up of 13 amino acids. The V gene's germline CDR1 is MNHEY and CDR2 SMNVEV (reference sequence). CDR3 sequence (DNA): TGTGCCAGCTCTCGGGGGTCTGGAAACACCATATATTTT. It yields the protein CASSRGSGNTIYF.

This rearrangement joins TRBV7-8 to TRBJ2-7, with 7 bases identical to TRBD2. The CDR3 covers 16 residues. The trim removed 5 bases at V and 3 bases at J, leaving 13 bases unmatched. Per the germline V gene, CDR1 is SGHVS and CDR2 is FQNEAQ. The CDR3 loop is CASSPDGGSWVYEQYF. The CDR3 region has the DNA TGTGCCAGCAGCCCCGACGGGGGGAGTTGGGTCTACGAGCAGTACTTC.

This chain uses TRBV5-1 with TRBJ2-1, with 7 bases lining up with TRBD1. The CDR3 length is 16 residues. Germline assignment: CDR1 SGHRS and CDR2 YFSETQ. The trim removed 1 base at V and 0 bases at J, leaving 4 bases unmatched. CDR3 nucleotide sequence: TGCGCCAGCAGCTTGCAGGGGGTCCTCTCCTACAATGAGCAGTTCTTC. Its protein is CASSLQGVLSYNEQFF.

This clone occurred once. This specimen includes other DNA sequences encoding the same CDR3. The rearrangement joins TRBV9 to TRBJ2-3; unclear D gene. The CDR3 contains 13 residues. The germline V gene encodes CDR1 SGDLS and CDR2 YYNGEE. V lost 1 base and J 1 base, leaving 4 bases between the germline ends. The CDR3 loop reads CASSVSGTDTQYF. The DNA for the CDR3 is TGTGCCAGCAGCGTATCTGGCACAGATACGCAGTATTTT.

This clone was detected a few times. The chain carries TRBV10-3 and TRBJ1-2, with 8 bases lining up with TRBD1. Germline V gene sequence: CDR1 ENHRY, CDR2 SYGVKD. The CDR3 spans 17 residues. V dropped 4 bases and J dropped 0; count of bases not matched to a gene: 10. The CDR3 sequence: CAISGYSRGRANYGYTF. The CDR3 DNA sequence: TGTGCCATCAGTGGATATTCCAGGGGGCGAGCTAACTATGGCTACACCTTC.

This chain uses TRBV15 with TRBJ2-1, with D perhaps TRBD1 or TRBD2 (5 bases each). The germline CDR1 and CDR2 sequences are LNHNV and YYDKDF (reference sequence). CDR3 size: 17 residues. Trimming removed 1 base at V and 0 bases at J, with 13 bases between. The CDR3 region is CATSRGGTVASYNEQFF. The CDR3 DNA follows: TGTGCCACCAGCAGAGGTGGGACCGTGGCCTCCTACAATGAGCAGTTCTTC.

In its sample, this clone was seen many times. The chain couples TRBV28 to TRBJ2-3; a weak D match, TRBD2 (6 bases). Per the germline V gene, CDR1 is MDHEN and CDR2 is SYDVKM. Trimming cost V 3 bases and J 2 bases, with 12 bases left between them. CDR3 length equals 15 residues. The CDR3 nucleotides read TGTGCCAGCAGTTTGGCGGGGAACCCCACAGATACGCAGTATTTT. Its protein is CASSLAGNPTDTQYF. The whole variable domain, remainder taken from reference TRBV28 and TRBJ2-3, is DVKVTQSSRYLVKRTGEKVFLECVQDMDHENMFWYRQDPGLGLRLIYFSYDVKMKEKGDIPEGYSVSREKKERFSLILESASTNQTSMYLCASSLAGNPTDTQYFGPGTRLTVL.

This clone occurred a few times. The V call is TRBV30, the J call TRBJ2-2, with D perhaps matching TRBD1 (5 bases). V was pared by 3 bases and J by 3 bases, with 8 bases between. Per the germline V gene, CDR1 is GTSNPN and CDR2 is SVGIG (reference sequence). The CDR3 is 13 amino acids. In nucleotides, the CDR3 is TGTGCCTGGAGGGCAGGGCACACCGGGGAGCTGTTTTTT. Its protein is CAWRAGHTGELFF.

This chain joins TRBV10-1 and TRBJ2-6; perhaps TRBD1 as D (5 bases). Trimming left V 5 bases short and J 4 bases short, with 9 bases between. Germline V CDR1 and CDR2: WNHNN, SYGVQD (reference sequence). The CDR3 length is 14 residues. In nucleotides, the CDR3 is TGCGCCAGCAGTCAGGGCTCCGGGGCCAACGTCCTGACTTTC. This encodes CASSQGSGANVLTF.

The chain links TRBV16 to TRBJ2-1; 10 nucleotides align to TRBD2. The CDR3 is 15 amino acids. Germline-derived CDR1 and CDR2 are KGHSY and FQNENV. J was trimmed by 1 base and V by 4 bases; bases with no gene match: 1. The CDR3 protein is CASSPAGGSYNEQFF. CDR3 nucleotides: TGTGCCAGCAGCCCAGCGGGAGGGTCCTACAATGAGCAGTTCTTC.

On this clone itself: A much larger clone sits a single nucleotide away, making a read error possible. This specimen includes other DNA sequences encoding the same CDR3. The CDR3 DNA sequence: TGTGCCAGCAGTTACCCAGGGGGGGGCACAGATACGCAGTATTTT. Protein sequence: CASSYPGGGTDTQYF. The V gene is TRBV6-5, the J gene TRBJ2-3; the D gene could be TRBD1 or TRBD2 (7 bases each). The germline gives CDR1 MNHEY, CDR2 SVGAGI. The CDR3 is 15 amino acids. Trimming took 2 bases from V and 1 from J, leaving 10 bases between them.

This clone was seen many times. The sample has other DNA sequences that encode this CDR3 too. The chain recombines TRBV5-1 with TRBJ2-3; no reliable D call. This CDR3 spans 15 amino acids. Per the germline V gene, CDR1 is SGHRS and CDR2 is YFSETQ. Trimming stripped 1 base from V and 0 bases from J, with 9 bases between. CDR3 residues: CASSLLPRSTDTQYF. CDR3 coding DNA: TGCGCCAGCAGCTTGCTCCCCCGGAGCACAGATACGCAGTATTTT.

The CDR3 here is CASSPRTDSYEQYF. In DNA, the CDR3 is TGTGCCAGCAGCCCCAGGACAGACTCCTACGAGCAGTACTTC. The chain combines TRBV7-3 with TRBJ2-7; possibly TRBD1 for D (6 bases). The ends were cut back, 5 bases at V and 0 bases at J, with 11 bases in the middle. Per the germline V gene, CDR1 is SGHTA and CDR2 is FQGTGA. The length of the CDR3 is 14 residues.

The genes are TRBV5-1 and TRBJ2-7, with 7 positions matching TRBD2. This CDR3 region has 14 residues. J was trimmed by 3 bases and V by 4 bases; bases with no gene match: 7. From germline, CDR1 is SGHRS and CDR2 YFSETQ. This CDR3 is CASSRTSAFYEQYF. DNA for the CDR3: TGCGCCAGCAGCCGCACTAGCGCGTTCTACGAGCAGTACTTC.